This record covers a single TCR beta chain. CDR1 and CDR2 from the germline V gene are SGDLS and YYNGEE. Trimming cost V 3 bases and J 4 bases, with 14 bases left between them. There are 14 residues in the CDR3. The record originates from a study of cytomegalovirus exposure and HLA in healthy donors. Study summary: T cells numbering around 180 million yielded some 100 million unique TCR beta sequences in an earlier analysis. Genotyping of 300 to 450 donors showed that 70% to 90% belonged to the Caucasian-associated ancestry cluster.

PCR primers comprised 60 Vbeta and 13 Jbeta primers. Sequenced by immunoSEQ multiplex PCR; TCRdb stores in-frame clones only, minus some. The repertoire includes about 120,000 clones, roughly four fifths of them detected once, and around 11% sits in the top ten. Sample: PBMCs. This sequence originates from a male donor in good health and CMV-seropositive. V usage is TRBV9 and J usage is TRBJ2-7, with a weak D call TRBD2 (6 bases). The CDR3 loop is CASSALHGSYEQYF. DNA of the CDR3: TGTGCCAGCAGCGCGTTACACGGGAGTTACGAGCAGTACTTC.